The rows below give T cell receptor beta chains drawn from one sample of a study of control samples from healthy donors and cancer patients. Measured with immunoSEQ multiplex PCR; TCRdb has only the in-frame clones, and not every one. The profile shows about 180,000 clones, about 92% of them singletons. The sequenced sample was blood. The receptor source for this set is a man aged 25 to 40 in good health. Both conserved end residues are part of each CDR3. The D gene is left open where the match is weak. Only some rows state a clone size, as once, few, many or a class for expanded clones.

d_gene: .; v_gene: TRBV10-3; abundance: few; j_gene: TRBJ2-2; CDR3nt: TGTGCCATCAGGGGAGGCGGGGAACTAGGGAACACCGGGGAGCTGTTTTTT; CDR3aa: CAIRGGGELGNTGELFF
d_gene: .; v_gene: TRBV11-2; abundance: .; j_gene: TRBJ1-6; CDR3nt: TGTGCCAGCAGCTTAGAGCGCACAGGGCATTCACCCCTCCACTTT; CDR3aa: CASSLERTGHSPLHF
d_gene: .; v_gene: TRBV2; abundance: .; j_gene: TRBJ1-6; CDR3nt: TGTGCCAGCAGTGAAAGAGGGCGAGGTTCACCCCTCCACTTT; CDR3aa: CASSERGRGSPLHF
d_gene: .; v_gene: TRBV28; abundance: .; j_gene: TRBJ2-7; CDR3nt: TGTGCCAGCACCAACAGGGACGAGCAGTACTTC; CDR3aa: CASTNRDEQYF
d_gene: TRBD1; v_gene: TRBV3-1/TRBV3-2; abundance: .; j_gene: TRBJ2-1; CDR3nt: TGTGCCAGCAGCCCCCGGGACAGGGGGCGCGGGGTTAGGAATGAGCAGTTCTTC; CDR3aa: CASSPRDRGRGVRNEQFF
d_gene: .; v_gene: TRBV21-1; abundance: .; j_gene: TRBJ1-1; CDR3nt: TGTGCCAGCAGTCCACCCCAGGGAGGGGGACAGGCTTTCTCAGGGACTGAAGCTTTCTTT; CDR3aa: CASSPPQGGGQAFSGTEAFF
d_gene: .; v_gene: TRBV5-5; abundance: .; j_gene: TRBJ2-7; CDR3nt: TGTGCCAGCAACGACAGGCTGAGCTCCTACGAGCAGTACTTC; CDR3aa: CASNDRLSSYEQYF
d_gene: .; v_gene: TRBV7-9; abundance: .; j_gene: TRBJ2-3; CDR3nt: TGTGCCAGCAGCTTAGGGTCTAACCCAGATACGCAGTATTTT; CDR3aa: CASSLGSNPDTQYF
d_gene: TRBD1; v_gene: TRBV4-3; abundance: .; j_gene: TRBJ1-2; CDR3nt: TGCGCCAGCAGCCTAGGACAGGGGGAAGGTGGCTACACCTTC; CDR3aa: CASSLGQGEGGYTF
d_gene: TRBD2; v_gene: TRBV18; abundance: .; j_gene: TRBJ2-3; CDR3nt: TGTGCCAGCTCACCAAAGCGGGAGTGGGGCACAGATACGCAGTATTTT; CDR3aa: CASSPKREWGTDTQYF
d_gene: .; v_gene: TRBV7-9; abundance: .; j_gene: TRBJ1-1; CDR3nt: TGTGCCAGCAGCTATGACACGAACACTGAAGCTTTCTTT; CDR3aa: CASSYDTNTEAFF